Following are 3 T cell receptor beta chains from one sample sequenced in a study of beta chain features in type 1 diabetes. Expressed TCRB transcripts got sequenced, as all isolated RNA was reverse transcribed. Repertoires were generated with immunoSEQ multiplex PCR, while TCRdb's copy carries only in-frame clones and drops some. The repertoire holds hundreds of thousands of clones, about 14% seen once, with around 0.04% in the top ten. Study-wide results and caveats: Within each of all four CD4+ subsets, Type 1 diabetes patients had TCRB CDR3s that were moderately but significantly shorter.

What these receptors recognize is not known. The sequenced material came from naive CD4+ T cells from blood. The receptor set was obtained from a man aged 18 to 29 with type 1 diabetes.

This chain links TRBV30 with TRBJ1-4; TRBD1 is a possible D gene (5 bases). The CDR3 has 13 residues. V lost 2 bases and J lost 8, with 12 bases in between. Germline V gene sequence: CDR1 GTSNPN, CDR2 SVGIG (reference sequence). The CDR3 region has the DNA TGTGCCTGGAGTCCGGGGACTGACGAAAAACTGTTTTTT. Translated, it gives CAWSPGTDEKLFF.

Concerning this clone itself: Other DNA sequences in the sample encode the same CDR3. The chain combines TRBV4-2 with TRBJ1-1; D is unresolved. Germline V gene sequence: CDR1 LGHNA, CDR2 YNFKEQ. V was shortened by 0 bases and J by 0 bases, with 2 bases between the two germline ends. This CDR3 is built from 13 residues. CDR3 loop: CASSQDMNTEAFF. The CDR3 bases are TGTGCCAGCAGCCAAGACATGAACACTGAAGCTTTCTTT.

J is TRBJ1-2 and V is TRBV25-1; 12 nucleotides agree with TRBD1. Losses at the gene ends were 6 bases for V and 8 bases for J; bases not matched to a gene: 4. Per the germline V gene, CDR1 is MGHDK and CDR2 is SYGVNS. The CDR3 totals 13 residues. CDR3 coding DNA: TGTGCCAGCAGGGGACAGGGGGCTACAGGCTACACCTTC. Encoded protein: CASRGQGATGYTF.